This is a list of T cell receptor beta chains from one sample in a study of PD-L1 blockade in urothelial cancer. The table came from immunoSEQ multiplex PCR; TCRdb's copy has only in-frame clones and leaves some out. The sample has about 88,000 clones, 90% to 95% seen once. Here the sequenced sample was PBMCs, taken around atezolizumab (anti-PD-L1) treatment. The receptors originated from a man between 60 and 70 years old with urothelial cancer. CDR3s include the opening cysteine and the closing phenylalanine or tryptophan. The D gene is left open where the match is weak. Part of the rows lack a size; the others show once, few, many or a class for expanded clones.

abundance | d_gene | j_gene | v_gene | CDR3nt | CDR3aa
- | - | TRBJ1-1 | TRBV5-5 | TGTGCCAGCAGCTTGGCACTACAGGGTAGGATTGAAGCTTTCTTT | CASSLALQGRIEAFF
- | - | TRBJ2-7 | TRBV20-1 | TGCAGTGCTGGGGCTATGGGGGAGCAGTACTTC | CSAGAMGEQYF
- | TRBD2 | TRBJ2-2 | TRBV9 | TGTGCCAGCAGCGATCGGACTAGCGGGGCTTCGAACACCGGGGAGCTGTTTTTT | CASSDRTSGASNTGELFF
- | - | TRBJ2-7 | TRBV12-2 | TGTGCAAGTCGCGACGCCCGAGGGGGACAGGGGCCCTACGAGCAGTACTTC | CASRDARGGQGPYEQYF
- | TRBD2 | TRBJ2-1 | TRBV5-1 | TGCGCCAGCAGCAGACAACTAGCGGGGGGGCCACATGAGCAGTTCTTC | CASSRQLAGGPHEQFF
- | - | TRBJ1-2 | TRBV7-8 | TGTGCCAGCAGCACCAGGGCGGAGGGCGGCTACACCTTC | CASSTRAEGGYTF
- | TRBD1 | TRBJ2-7 | TRBV18 | TGTGCCAGCTCACGACAGGGGGCCTACGAGCAGTACTTC | CASSRQGAYEQYF
- | TRBD2 | TRBJ2-5 | TRBV11-2 | TGTGCCAGCAGCTTAGCGGGAGGAGAGACCCAGTACTTC | CASSLAGGETQYF
- | TRBD2 | TRBJ2-7 | TRBV11-2 | TGTGCCAGCAGCTTAAGCTGGGGGACTACGGGAGGGGAGCAGTACTTC | CASSLSWGTTGGEQYF
- | TRBD2 | TRBJ2-1 | TRBV5-1 | TGCGCCAGCAGCTTGTCAATAGCGGGGGACAATGAGCAGTTCTTC | CASSLSIAGDNEQFF
- | TRBD1 | TRBJ1-3 | TRBV7-2 | TGTGCCAGCAGCTTAGGGGGACAGGGGGCATCTGGAAACACCATATATTTT | CASSLGGQGASGNTIYF
few | - | TRBJ1-4 | TRBV5-5 | TGTGCCAGCAGCTTGGGACAGGTCGTAAGTGAAAAACTGTTTTTT | CASSLGQVVSEKLFF
- | - | TRBJ2-3 | TRBV7-2 | TGTGCCAGCAGCTTTCAGGGACTGGCCGGGACCGGCATGGATACGCAGTATTTT | CASSFQGLAGTGMDTQYF